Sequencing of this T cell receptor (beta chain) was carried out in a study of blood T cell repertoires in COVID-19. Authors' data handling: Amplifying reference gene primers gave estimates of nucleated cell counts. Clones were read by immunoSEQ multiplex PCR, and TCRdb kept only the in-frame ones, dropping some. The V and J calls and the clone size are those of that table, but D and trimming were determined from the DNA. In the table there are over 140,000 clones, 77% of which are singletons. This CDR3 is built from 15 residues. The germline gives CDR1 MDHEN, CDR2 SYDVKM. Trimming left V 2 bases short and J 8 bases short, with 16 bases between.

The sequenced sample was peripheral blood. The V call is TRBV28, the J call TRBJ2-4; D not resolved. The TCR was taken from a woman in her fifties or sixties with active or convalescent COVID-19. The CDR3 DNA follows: TGTGCCAGCAGTTTACCTTCTCGACACGCAGACATTCAGTACTTC. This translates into CASSLPSRHADIQYF.